This section outlines one T cell receptor (beta chain) sequence together with its context. The sample comes from a study of blood T cell repertoires in COVID-19. The overall study: Acute and convalescent COVID-19 samples came from the United States, Italy and Spain. Nucleic acid was either cDNA or gDNA, and it came from T cells, B-cell-depleted T cells, or PBMCs.

Trimming left V 0 bases short and J 7 bases short, with 16 bases between. CDR3 length: 14 residues. Germline CDR1 reads GTSNPN; CDR2 reads SVGIG (reference sequence). Original handling: Reference gene primer amplification gave estimated nucleated cell counts. Method: immunoSEQ multiplex PCR; TCRdb's copy keeps in-frame clones and lacks some. V and J calls plus clone size are reproduced from that table; the DNA served to infer D and trimming. Of 130,000 or so clones in the sample, around nine tenths were seen once. This TCR came from a woman in her sixties with acute or convalescent COVID-19. The chain recombines TRBV30 with TRBJ2-7, with a tentative D call TRBD1 (5 bases). Sequenced sample: peripheral blood. The CDR3 nucleotides read TGTGCCTGGAGTGTGGGGCGCCTCCTTTGGGAGCAGTACTTC. Amino acids: CAWSVGRLLWEQYF. Complete variable domain (other parts from reference TRBV30 and TRBJ2-7): SQTIHQWPATLVQPVGSPLSLECTVEGTSNPNLYWYRQAAGRGLQLLFYSVGIGQISSEVPQNLSASRPQDRQFILSSKKLLLSDSGFYLCAWSVGRLLWEQYFGPGTRLTVT.